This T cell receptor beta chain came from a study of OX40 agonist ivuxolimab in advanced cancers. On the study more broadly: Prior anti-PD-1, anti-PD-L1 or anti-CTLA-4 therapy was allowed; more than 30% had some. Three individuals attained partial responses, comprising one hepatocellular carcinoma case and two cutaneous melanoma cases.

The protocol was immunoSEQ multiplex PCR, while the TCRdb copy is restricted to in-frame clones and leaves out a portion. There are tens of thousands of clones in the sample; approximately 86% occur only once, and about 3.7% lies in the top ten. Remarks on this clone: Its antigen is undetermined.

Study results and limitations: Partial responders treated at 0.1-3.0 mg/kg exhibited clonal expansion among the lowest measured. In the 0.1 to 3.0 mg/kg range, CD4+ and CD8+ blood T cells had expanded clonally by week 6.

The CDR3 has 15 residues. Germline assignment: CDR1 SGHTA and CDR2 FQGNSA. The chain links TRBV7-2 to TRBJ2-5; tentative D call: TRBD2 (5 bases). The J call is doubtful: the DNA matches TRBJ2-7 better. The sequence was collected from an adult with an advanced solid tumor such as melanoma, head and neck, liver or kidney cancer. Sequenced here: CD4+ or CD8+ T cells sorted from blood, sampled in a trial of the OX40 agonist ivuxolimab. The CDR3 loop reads CASSLFSADLYEQYF. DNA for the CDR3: TGTGCCAGCAGCTTATTTAGCGCAGACCTCTACGAGCAGTACTTC.